One and the same sample provided the 6 T cell receptor beta chains below, sequenced in a study of cytomegalovirus exposure and HLA in healthy donors. Libraries were prepared by immunoSEQ multiplex PCR; TCRdb keeps only in-frame clonotypes and omits some of them. This table has a few hundred thousand clones, roughly 90% appearing once. Sequencing was performed on PBMCs. Receptors were obtained from a man under 40 in good health and CMV-seronegative.

The chain employs TRBV30 and TRBJ2-6, with 9 bases identical to TRBD2. Germline CDR1 reads GTSNPN; CDR2 reads SVGIG (reference sequence). This CDR3 is 20 amino acids long. J was trimmed by 0 bases and V by 3 bases; bases with no gene match: 15. The CDR3 loop is CAWRTAGGQPYRSGANVLTF. The CDR3 bases are TGTGCCTGGAGGACGGCGGGGGGGCAGCCCTACCGCTCTGGGGCCAACGTCCTGACTTTC.

This chain uses TRBV12-5 with TRBJ2-2; D is perhaps TRBD1 (6 bases). The germline V and J ends were trimmed by 6 bases and 3 bases, with 14 bases remaining between them. Germline loops: CDR1 LGHNT, CDR2 FRNRAP. This CDR3 contains 15 residues. CDR3 sequence reads: CASGKDTGYTGELFF. In DNA, the CDR3 is TGTGCTAGTGGCAAGGATACAGGGTACACCGGGGAGCTGTTTTTT.

The V call is TRBV5-6, the J call TRBJ2-3, with D unresolved. This CDR3 contains 14 residues. CDR1 and CDR2 (germline): SGHDT, YYEEEE. Between the trimmed V and J ends, which lost 4 bases and 3 bases, there was a span of 12 bases. The CDR3 DNA follows: TGTGCCAGCAGCACTCAACGAGATACAGATACGCAGTATTTT. This encodes CASSTQRDTDTQYF.

This clone is a singleton in its sample. The chain couples TRBV6-5 to TRBJ2-1; tentatively, D is TRBD1 (6 bases). The CDR3 contains 13 residues. Germline-derived CDR1 and CDR2 are MNHEY and SVGAGI. Trimming removed 3 bases from V and 9 bases from J, with 12 bases in between. This CDR3 reads CASSYQGLGEQFF. CDR3 bases: TGTGCCAGCAGTTATCAGGGGCTGGGTGAGCAGTTCTTC.

V is TRBV7-7 and J is TRBJ2-1; D unclear. Germline lookup yields CDR1 SSHAT and CDR2 FNYEAQ (reference sequence). The CDR3 is 13 amino acids. Trimming took off 4 bases at V and 7 bases at J, with 11 bases between the two ends. The CDR3 DNA sequence: TGTGCCAGCAGCTCCTCGCGGTGGAATGAGCAGTTCTTC. It codes for CASSSSRWNEQFF. The whole variable domain, remainder taken from reference TRBV7-7 and TRBJ2-1, is GAGVSQSPRYKVTKRGQDVTLRCDPISSHATLYWYQQALGQGPEFLTYFNYEAQPDKSGLPSDRFSAERPEGSISTLTIQRTEQRDSAMYRCASSSSRWNEQFFGPGTRLTVL.

The V and J genes are TRBV6-5 and TRBJ2-1; maybe TRBD1 (7 bases). The CDR3 extends over 13 amino acids. V gave up 10 bases and J gave up 3 bases, with 13 bases separating them. Germline V gives CDR1 MNHEY, CDR2 SVGAGI. CDR3 DNA: TGTGCCACAGGGGGGTCTATCTACAATGAGCAGTTCTTC. Translated, it gives CATGGSIYNEQFF.